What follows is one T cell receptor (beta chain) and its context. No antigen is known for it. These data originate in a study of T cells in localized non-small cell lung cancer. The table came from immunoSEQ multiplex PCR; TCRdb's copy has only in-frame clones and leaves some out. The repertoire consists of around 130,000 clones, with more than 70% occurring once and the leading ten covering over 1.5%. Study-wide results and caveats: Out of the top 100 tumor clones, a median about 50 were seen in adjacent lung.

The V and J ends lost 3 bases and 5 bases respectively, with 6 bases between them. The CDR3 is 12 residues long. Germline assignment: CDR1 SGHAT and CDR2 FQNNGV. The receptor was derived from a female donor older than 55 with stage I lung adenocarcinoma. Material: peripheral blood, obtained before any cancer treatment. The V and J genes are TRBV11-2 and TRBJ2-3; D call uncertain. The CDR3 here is CASSFVGDTQYF. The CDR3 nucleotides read TGTGCCAGCAGCTTTGTGGGAGATACGCAGTATTTT.